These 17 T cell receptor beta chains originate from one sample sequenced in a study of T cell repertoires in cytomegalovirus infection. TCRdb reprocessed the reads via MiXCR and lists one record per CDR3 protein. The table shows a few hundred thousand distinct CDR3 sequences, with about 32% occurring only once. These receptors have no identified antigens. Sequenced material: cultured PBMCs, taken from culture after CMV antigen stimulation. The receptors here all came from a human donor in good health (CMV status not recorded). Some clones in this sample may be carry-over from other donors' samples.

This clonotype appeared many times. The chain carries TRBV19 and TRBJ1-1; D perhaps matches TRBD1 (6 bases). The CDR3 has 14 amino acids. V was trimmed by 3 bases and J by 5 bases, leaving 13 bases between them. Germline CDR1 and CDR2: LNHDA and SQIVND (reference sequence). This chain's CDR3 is CASSMSGARTEAFF. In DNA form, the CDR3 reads TGTGCCAGTAGTATGTCAGGGGCGCGTACTGAAGCTTTCTTT.

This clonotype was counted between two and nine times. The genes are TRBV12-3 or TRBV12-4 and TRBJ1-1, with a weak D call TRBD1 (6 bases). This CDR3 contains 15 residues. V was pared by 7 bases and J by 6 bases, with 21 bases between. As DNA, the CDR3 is TGTGCCAGCATGGTGCAGGGGTTTCCCCTAGCTGAAGCTTTCTTT. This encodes CASMVQGFPLAEAFF.

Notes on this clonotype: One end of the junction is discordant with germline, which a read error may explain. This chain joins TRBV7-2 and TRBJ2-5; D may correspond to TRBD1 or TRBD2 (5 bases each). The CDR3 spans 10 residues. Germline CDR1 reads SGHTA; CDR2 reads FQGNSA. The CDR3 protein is CASSRDGPVF. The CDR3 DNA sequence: TGTGCCAGCAGCCGGGACGGCCCCGTCTTC.

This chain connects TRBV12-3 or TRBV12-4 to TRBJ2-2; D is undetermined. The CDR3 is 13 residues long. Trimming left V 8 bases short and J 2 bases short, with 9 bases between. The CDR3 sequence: CASDQFNTGELFF. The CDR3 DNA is TGTGCCAGCGATCAGTTTAACACCGGGGAGCTGTTTTTT.

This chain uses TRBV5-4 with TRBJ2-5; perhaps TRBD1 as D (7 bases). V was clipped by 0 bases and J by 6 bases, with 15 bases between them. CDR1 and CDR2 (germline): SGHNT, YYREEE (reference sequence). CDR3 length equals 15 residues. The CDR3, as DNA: TGTGCCAGCAGCTTGGGCCAGGGGGGTTGGCAGACCCAGTACTTC. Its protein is CASSLGQGGWQTQYF.

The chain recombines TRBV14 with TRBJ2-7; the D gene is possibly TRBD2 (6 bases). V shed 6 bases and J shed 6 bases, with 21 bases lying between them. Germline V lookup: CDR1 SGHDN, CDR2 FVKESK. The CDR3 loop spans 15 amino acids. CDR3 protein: CASSPTGTPYGEQYF. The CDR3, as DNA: TGTGCCAGCAGTCCGACCGGGACTCCCTATGGCGAGCAGTACTTC.

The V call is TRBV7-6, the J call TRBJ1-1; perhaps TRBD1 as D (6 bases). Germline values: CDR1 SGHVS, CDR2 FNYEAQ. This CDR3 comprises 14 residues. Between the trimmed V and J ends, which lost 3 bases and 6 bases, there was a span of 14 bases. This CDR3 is CASSFRVQGAEAFF. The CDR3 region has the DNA TGTGCCAGCAGCTTTAGGGTACAGGGCGCTGAAGCTTTCTTT.

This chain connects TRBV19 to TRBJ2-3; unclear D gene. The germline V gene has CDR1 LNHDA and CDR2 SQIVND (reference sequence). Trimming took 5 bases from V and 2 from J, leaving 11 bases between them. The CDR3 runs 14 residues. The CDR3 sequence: CASSVQDSTDTQYF. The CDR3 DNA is TGTGCCAGTAGTGTTCAAGACTCCACAGATACGCAGTATTTT.

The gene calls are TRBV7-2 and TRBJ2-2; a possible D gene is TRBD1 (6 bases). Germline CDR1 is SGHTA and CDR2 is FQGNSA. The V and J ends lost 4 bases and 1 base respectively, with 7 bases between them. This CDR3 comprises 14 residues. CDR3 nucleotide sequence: TGTGCCAGCAGCTCGGACAGGAACACCGGGGAGCTGTTTTTT. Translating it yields CASSSDRNTGELFF.

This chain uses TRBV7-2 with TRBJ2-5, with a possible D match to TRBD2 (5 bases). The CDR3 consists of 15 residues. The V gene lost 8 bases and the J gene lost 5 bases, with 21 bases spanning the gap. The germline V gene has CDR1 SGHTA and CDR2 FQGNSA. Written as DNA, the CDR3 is TGTGCCAGCGGACGTGGAGGCCCCTTCTCCGAGACCCAGTACTTC. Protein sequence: CASGRGGPFSETQYF.

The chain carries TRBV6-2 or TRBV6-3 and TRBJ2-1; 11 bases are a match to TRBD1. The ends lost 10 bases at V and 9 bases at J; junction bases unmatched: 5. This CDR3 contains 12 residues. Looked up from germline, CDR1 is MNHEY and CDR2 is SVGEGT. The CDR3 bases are TGTGCCACTGGACAGGGGGCAGGTGAGCAGTTCTTC. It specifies CATGQGAGEQFF.

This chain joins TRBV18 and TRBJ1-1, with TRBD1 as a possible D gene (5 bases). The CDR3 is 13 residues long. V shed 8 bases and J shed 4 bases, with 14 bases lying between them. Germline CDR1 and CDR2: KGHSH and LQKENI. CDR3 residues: CASHGWGGTEAFF. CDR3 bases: TGTGCCAGCCACGGTTGGGGGGGCACTGAAGCTTTCTTT.

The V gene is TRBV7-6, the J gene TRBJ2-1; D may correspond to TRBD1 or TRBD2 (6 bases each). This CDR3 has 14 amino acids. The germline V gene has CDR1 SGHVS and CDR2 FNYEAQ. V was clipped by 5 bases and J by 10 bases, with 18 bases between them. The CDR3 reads CASSGGLAQGEQFF. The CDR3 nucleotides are TGTGCCAGCAGCGGGGGGCTTGCCCAGGGAGAGCAGTTCTTC.

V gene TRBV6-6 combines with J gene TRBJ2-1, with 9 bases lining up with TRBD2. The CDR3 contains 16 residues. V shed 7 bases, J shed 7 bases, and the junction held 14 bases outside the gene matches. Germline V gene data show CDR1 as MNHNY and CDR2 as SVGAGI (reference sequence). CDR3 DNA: TGTGCCAGCAAAGGGGTAGCGGGAGAGGGGGGAAATGAGCAGTTCTTC. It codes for CASKGVAGEGGNEQFF.

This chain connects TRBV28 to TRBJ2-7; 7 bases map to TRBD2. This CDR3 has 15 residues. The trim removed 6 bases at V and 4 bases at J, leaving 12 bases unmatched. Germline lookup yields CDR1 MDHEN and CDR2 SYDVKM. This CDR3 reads CASRLRAGIWYEQYF. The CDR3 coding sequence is TGTGCCAGCAGACTACGAGCGGGAATCTGGTACGAGCAGTACTTC.

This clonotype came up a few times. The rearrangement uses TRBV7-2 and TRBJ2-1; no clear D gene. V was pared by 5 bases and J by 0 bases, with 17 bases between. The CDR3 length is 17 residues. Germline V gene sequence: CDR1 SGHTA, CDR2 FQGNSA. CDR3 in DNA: TGTGCCAGCAGCCGCCGTTTGGGCTCAGGCTCCTACAATGAGCAGTTCTTC. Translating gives CASSRRLGSGSYNEQFF.

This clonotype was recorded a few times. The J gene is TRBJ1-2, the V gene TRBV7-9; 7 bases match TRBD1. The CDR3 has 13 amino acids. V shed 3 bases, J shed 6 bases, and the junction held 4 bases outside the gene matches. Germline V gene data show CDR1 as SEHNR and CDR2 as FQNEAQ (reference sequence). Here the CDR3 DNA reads TGTGCCAGCAGCTTCGCAGGGGGTCATGGCTACACCTTC. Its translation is CASSFAGGHGYTF.